The entry that follows covers one T cell receptor (beta chain) sequence. Via MiXCR, TCRdb re-called the 5' RACE reads, giving one row per CDR3 protein. The data show over 60,000 distinct CDR3 sequences, with around 4.8% seen just once and 2% to 2.5% held by the top ten. The unsorted libraries originated from 2 million PBMCs kept at -80 C. These data come from a study of neurological immune-mediated disorders. Sequencing used PBMCs. The clonotype comes from a woman aged 70-85 years with multiple sclerosis.

Here the CDR3 reads CASSLSTEAFF. The DNA for the CDR3 is TGTGCCAGCAGCTTAAGCACTGAAGCTTTCTTT. The chain uses TRBV7-8 and TRBJ1-1; the D is unclear. Trimming removed 2 bases at V and 4 bases at J, with 2 bases between. CDR3 length: 11 residues. CDR1 and CDR2 from the germline V gene are SGHVS and FQNEAQ.